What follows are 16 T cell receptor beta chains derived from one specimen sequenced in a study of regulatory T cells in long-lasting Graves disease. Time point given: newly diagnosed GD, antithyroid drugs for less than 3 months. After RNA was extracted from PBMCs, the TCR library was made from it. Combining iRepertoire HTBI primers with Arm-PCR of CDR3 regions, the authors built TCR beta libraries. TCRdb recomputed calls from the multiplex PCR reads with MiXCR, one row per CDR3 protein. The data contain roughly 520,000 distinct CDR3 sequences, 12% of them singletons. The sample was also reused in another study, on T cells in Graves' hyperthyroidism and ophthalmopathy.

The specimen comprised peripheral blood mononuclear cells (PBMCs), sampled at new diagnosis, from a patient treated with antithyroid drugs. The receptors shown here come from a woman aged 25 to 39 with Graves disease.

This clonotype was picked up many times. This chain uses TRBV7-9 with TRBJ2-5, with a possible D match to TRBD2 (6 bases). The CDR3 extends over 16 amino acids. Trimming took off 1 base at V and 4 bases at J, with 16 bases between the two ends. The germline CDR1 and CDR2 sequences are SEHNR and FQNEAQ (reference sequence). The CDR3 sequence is CASSLGSAGIAETQYF. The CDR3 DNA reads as TGTGCCAGCAGCTTAGGCTCCGCGGGGATTGCAGAGACCCAGTACTTC.

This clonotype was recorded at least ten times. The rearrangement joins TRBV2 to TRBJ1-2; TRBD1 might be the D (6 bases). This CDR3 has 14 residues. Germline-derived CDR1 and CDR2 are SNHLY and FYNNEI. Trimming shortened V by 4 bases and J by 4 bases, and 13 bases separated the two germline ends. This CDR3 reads CASSAQGGRYGYTF. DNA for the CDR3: TGTGCCAGCAGTGCACAGGGTGGTCGCTATGGCTACACCTTC.

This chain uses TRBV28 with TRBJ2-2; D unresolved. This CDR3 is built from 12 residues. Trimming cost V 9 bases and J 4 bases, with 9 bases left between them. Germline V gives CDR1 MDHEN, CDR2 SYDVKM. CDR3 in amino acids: CASFESTGELFF. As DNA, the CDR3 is TGTGCCAGTTTTGAGAGCACCGGGGAGCTGTTTTTT.

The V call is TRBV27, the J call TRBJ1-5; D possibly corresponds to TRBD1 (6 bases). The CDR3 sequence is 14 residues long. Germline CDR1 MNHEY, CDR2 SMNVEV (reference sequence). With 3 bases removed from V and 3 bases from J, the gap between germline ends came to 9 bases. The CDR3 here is CASSFQGHNQPQHF. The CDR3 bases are TGTGCCAGCAGTTTTCAGGGGCACAATCAGCCCCAGCATTTT.

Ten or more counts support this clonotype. The CDR3 DNA reads TGTGCCAGCAGTCCACAGGGCGACTATGAAAAACTGTTTTTT. Its translation: CASSPQGDYEKLFF. The rearrangement links TRBV27 to TRBJ1-4; a possible D gene is TRBD1 (6 bases). Deletions cut 5 bases from V and 6 bases from J, with 13 bases between. The CDR3 loop spans 14 amino acids. CDR1 is MNHEY and CDR2 is SMNVEV in the germline V gene (reference sequence).

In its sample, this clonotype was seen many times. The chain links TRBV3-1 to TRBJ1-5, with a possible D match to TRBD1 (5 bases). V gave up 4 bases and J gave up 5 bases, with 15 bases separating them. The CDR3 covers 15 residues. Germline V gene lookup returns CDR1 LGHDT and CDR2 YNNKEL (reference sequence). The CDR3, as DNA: TGTGCCAGCAGCCCCCAATTAGGGGCCGATCAGCCCCAGCATTTT. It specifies CASSPQLGADQPQHF.

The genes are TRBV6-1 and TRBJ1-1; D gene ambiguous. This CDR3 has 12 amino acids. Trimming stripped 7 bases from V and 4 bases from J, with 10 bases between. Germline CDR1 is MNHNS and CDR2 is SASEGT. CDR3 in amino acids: CASKLSFTEAFF. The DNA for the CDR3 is TGTGCCAGCAAGCTTTCCTTCACTGAAGCTTTCTTT.

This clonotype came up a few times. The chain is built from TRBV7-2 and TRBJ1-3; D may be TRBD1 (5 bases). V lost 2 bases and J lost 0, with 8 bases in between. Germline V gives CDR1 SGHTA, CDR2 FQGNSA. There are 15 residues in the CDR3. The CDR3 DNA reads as TGTGCCAGCAGCTTACTAGGGGCCTCTGGAAACACCATATATTTT. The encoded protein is CASSLLGASGNTIYF.

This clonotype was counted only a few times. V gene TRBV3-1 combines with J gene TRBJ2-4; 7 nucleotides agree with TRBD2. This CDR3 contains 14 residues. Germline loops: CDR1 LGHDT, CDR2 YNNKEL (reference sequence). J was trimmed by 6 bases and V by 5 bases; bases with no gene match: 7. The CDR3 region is CASSVRGLLNIQYF. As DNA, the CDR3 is TGTGCCAGCAGCGTGCGGGGACTACTAAACATTCAGTACTTC. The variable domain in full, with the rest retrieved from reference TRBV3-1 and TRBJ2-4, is DTAVSQTPKYLVTQMGNDKSIKCEQNLGHDTMYWYKQDSKKFLKIMFSYNNKELIINETVPNRFSPKSPDKAHLNLHINSLELGDSAVYFCASSVRGLLNIQYFGAGTRLSVL.

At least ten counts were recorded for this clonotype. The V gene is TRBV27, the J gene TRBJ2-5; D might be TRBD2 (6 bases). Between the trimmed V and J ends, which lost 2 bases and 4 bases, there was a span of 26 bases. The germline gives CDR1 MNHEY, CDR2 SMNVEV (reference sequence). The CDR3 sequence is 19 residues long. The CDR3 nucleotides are TGTGCCAGCAGTTTAGCTCCCGTTGTGGGGGGAGGCCCGAGAGAGACCCAGTACTTC. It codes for CASSLAPVVGGGPRETQYF.

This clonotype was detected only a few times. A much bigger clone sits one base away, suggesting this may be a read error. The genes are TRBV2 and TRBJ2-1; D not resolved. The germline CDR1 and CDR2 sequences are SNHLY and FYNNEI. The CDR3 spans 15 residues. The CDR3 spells CASNEAVKLNNEQFF. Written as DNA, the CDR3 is TGTGCCAGCAATGAAGCTGTGAAACTAAACAATGAGCAGTTCTTC.

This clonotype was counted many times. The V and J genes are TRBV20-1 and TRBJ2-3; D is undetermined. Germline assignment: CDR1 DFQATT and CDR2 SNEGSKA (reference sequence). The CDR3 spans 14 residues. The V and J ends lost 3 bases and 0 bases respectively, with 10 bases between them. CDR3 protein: CSARVVTSTDTQYF. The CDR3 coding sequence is TGCAGTGCTAGGGTCGTCACTAGCACAGATACGCAGTATTTT.

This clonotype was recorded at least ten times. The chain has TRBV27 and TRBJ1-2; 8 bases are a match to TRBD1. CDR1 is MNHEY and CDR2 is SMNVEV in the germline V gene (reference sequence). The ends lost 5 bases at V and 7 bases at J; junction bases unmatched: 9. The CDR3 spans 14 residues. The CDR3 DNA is TGTGCCAGCAGTCCTGACAGGGGCCCTAGTGGCTACACCTTC. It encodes CASSPDRGPSGYTF.

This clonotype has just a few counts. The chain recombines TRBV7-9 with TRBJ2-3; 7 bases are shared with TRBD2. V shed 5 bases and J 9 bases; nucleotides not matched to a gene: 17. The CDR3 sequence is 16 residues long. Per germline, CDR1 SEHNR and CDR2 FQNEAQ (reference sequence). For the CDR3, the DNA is TGTGCCAGCAGCCCTCACGACGGGGAGGGTTCGGCGACGCAGTATTTT. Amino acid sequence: CASSPHDGEGSATQYF.

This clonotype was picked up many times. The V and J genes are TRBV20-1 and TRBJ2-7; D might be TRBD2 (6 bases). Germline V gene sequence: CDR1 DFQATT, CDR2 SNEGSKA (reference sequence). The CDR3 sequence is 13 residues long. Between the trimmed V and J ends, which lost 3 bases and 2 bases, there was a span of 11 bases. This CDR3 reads CSARTSGTYEQYF. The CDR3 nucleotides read TGCAGTGCTAGGACTAGTGGGACCTACGAGCAGTACTTC.

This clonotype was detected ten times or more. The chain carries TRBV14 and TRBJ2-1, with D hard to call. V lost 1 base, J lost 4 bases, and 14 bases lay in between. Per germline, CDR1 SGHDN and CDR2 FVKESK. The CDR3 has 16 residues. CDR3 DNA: TGTGCCAGCAGCCAAGTCCCGACGGAAAAATACAATGAGCAGTTCTTC. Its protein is CASSQVPTEKYNEQFF.